This T cell receptor (beta chain) was sequenced in a study of blood T cells in healthy people across ages. This CDR3 comprises 15 residues. Looked up from germline, CDR1 is SEHNR and CDR2 is FQNEAQ (reference sequence). A sample-barcoded 5' primer and a J-beta primer mix were used in a second PCR of about 6 to 11 cycles. TCRdb reprocessed the 5' RACE reads with MiXCR, giving one entry per CDR3 protein. The sample records 850,000 to 1,000,000 distinct CDR3 sequences, roughly 47% being singletons. The V and J genes are TRBV7-9 and TRBJ2-7; D might be TRBD2 (6 bases). With the DNA end fitting TRBJ2-5 better, the J assignment may be wrong. Source material: blood. The TCR sequence derives from a woman aged 60 to 75 in good health. CDR3 DNA sequence: TGTGCCAGCAGCTTAAGCCGGGGGTGGGGAGAGACCCAGTACTTC. Encoded protein: CASSLSRGWGETQYF.